Below, 27 T cell receptor beta chains from the same sample are listed, as sequenced in a study of T cell repertoires in cytomegalovirus infection. Each CDR3 protein gets one entry after TCRdb re-called the reads with MiXCR. The data show just under 300,000 distinct CDR3 sequences, around 9.1% seen once. The sequenced sample consisted of PBMCs. These receptors originate from a human donor in good health (CMV status not recorded). Some clones in this sample may be carry-over from other donors' samples.

DNA for the CDR3: TGTGCCAGCAGCTTAGCGCTGGGACAGGGAGTACGAGACCAGCCCCAGCATTTT. Its protein product is CASSLALGQGVRDQPQHF. The rearrangement joins TRBV7-8 to TRBJ1-5; TRBD1 matches at 9 bases. The trim removed 0 bases at V and 7 bases at J, leaving 13 bases unmatched. Germline V gene sequence: CDR1 SGHVS, CDR2 FQNEAQ. This CDR3 contains 18 residues. The full variable domain, completed using reference TRBV7-8 and TRBJ1-5, is GAGVSQSPRYKVAKRGQDVALRCDPISGHVSLFWYQQALGQGPEFLTYFQNEAQLDKSGLPSDRFFAERPEGSVSTLKIQRTQQEDSAVYLCASSLALGQGVRDQPQHFGDGTRLSIL.

In its sample, this clonotype was seen many times. J is TRBJ2-5 and V is TRBV6-6; TRBD1 aligns across 7 bases. Trimming cost V 0 bases and J 5 bases; bases outside gene matches: 3. Germline CDR1 MNHNY, CDR2 SVGAGI (reference sequence). The CDR3 runs 14 residues. The DNA of the CDR3 is TGTGCCAGCAGTTACTCGACAGGGTGGGAGACCCAGTACTTC. Its protein is CASSYSTGWETQYF.

Only a few counts were recorded for this clonotype. The chain recombines TRBV25-1 with TRBJ1-1; no definite D call. CDR3 size: 11 residues. V lost 3 bases to trimming and J lost 6 bases, with 5 bases between them. Germline V CDR1 and CDR2: MGHDK, SYGVNS. The CDR3 sequence is CASSEGPEAFF. The CDR3 DNA is TGTGCCAGCAGTGAGGGCCCTGAAGCTTTCTTT.

This clonotype was recorded at least ten times. The CDR3 loop is CASSLTWTGNSPLHF. The CDR3, as DNA: TGTGCCAGCAGCTTAACATGGACAGGGAACTCACCCCTCCACTTT. The chain combines TRBV7-2 with TRBJ1-6; 8 bases map to TRBD1. After removal of 2 bases from V and 10 bases from J, the junction contained 7 bases not matched to a gene. The CDR3 has 15 residues. Germline V gives CDR1 SGHTA, CDR2 FQGNSA.

The J gene is TRBJ1-2, the V gene TRBV12-3 or TRBV12-4; 7 bases map to TRBD1. CDR3 length: 14 amino acids. The junction had 7 bases not matched to a gene; V was cut back by 3 bases and J by 6 bases. DNA of the CDR3: TGTGCCAGCAGTTTGGGACAGACAGGAAATGGCTACACCTTC. The encoded protein is CASSLGQTGNGYTF.

This sequence joins TRBV10-3 and TRBJ1-1; 7 bases are shared with TRBD1. CDR1 ENHRY and CDR2 SYGVKD come from the germline V gene. The CDR3 length is 14 residues. V was clipped by 5 bases and J by 1 base; unmatched bases: 4. The CDR3 sequence: CAISSTGENTEAFF. The CDR3 bases are TGTGCCATCAGTTCCACAGGGGAGAACACTGAAGCTTTCTTT.

This clonotype was seen at least ten times. The chain has TRBV25-1 and TRBJ1-1, with 7 bases aligning to TRBD1. The CDR3 extends over 13 amino acids. CDR1 MGHDK and CDR2 SYGVNS come from the germline V gene. The V gene end was trimmed by 4 bases and the J gene end by 8 bases; junction bases not matched to a gene: 7. CDR3: CASSARDRGEAFF. CDR3 coding DNA: TGTGCCAGCAGTGCCCGGGACAGAGGAGAAGCTTTCTTT.

This clonotype was counted at least ten times. The chain uses TRBV7-9 and TRBJ1-1; 8 bases are shared with TRBD1. CDR1 is SEHNR and CDR2 is FQNEAQ in the germline V gene (reference sequence). The CDR3 length is 13 residues. After removal of 4 bases from V and 6 bases from J, the junction contained 4 bases not matched to a gene. The CDR3 region has the DNA TGTGCCAGCAGCTCCCCAGGGGGCCCTGAAGCTTTCTTT. The encoded protein is CASSSPGGPEAFF.

The sample holds many counts of this clonotype. The chain joins TRBV7-9 to TRBJ1-6; tentatively, D is TRBD1 (6 bases). The CDR3 sequence is 14 residues long. In germline, CDR1 is SEHNR, CDR2 FQNEAQ (reference sequence). V lost 5 bases and J lost 7, with 12 bases in between. The CDR3 DNA sequence: TGTGCCAGCAGCGGTGGGGGCCCGAATTCACCCCTCCACTTT. Translating gives CASSGGGPNSPLHF.

This chain joins TRBV29-1 and TRBJ1-2, with 7 bases that match TRBD1. The germline CDR1 and CDR2 sequences are SQVTM and ANQGSEA. There are 11 residues in the CDR3. The J segment lost 2 bases and the V segment lost 6 bases, leaving 0 bases of the junction unmatched. This CDR3 is CSVQGNYGYTF. The CDR3 DNA reads TGCAGCGTACAGGGGAACTATGGCTACACCTTC.

The CDR3 region has the DNA TGTGCCAGCAGTCCCCAGGAGGCGGGGGCCTCCTACGAGCAGTACTTC. This encodes CASSPQEAGASYEQYF. The chain is built from TRBV12-3 or TRBV12-4 and TRBJ2-7; a weak D match, TRBD2 (7 bases). CDR3 length equals 16 residues. With 5 bases removed from V and 0 bases from J, the gap between germline ends came to 17 bases.

At least ten counts were recorded for this clonotype. The chain has TRBV4-2 and TRBJ2-3; possible D gene TRBD2, 5 bases. There are 16 residues in the CDR3. Trimming stripped 0 bases from V and 5 bases from J, with 15 bases between. In germline, CDR1 is LGHNA, CDR2 YNFKEQ. CDR3 in amino acids: CASSQDRTPEGDTQYF. The CDR3 coding sequence is TGTGCCAGCAGCCAAGATCGAACTCCCGAGGGAGATACGCAGTATTTT.

This clonotype was counted at least ten times. V gene TRBV12-3 or TRBV12-4 combines with J gene TRBJ2-2, with D perhaps matching TRBD1 (6 bases). The CDR3 sequence is 18 residues long. Trimming cost V 7 bases and J 4 bases, with 25 bases left between them. DNA of the CDR3: TGTGCCAGCAAATTAGTGGACAGTCCCGCGAGGGGCACCGGGGAGCTGTTTTTT. Encoded protein: CASKLVDSPARGTGELFF.

This clonotype was observed a few times. The rearrangement uses TRBV23-1 and TRBJ1-6; possible D gene TRBD1, 5 bases. TRBV23-1 is given ORF status, its function remaining uncertain. Trimming left V 6 bases short and J 3 bases short, with 24 bases between. The CDR3 has 19 residues. The CDR3 is CASSQNPWDAYNYNSPLHF. CDR3 sequence (DNA): TGCGCCAGCAGCCAAAACCCCTGGGACGCATATAACTATAATTCACCCCTCCACTTT.

This clonotype was observed a handful of times. V gene TRBV28 combines with J gene TRBJ2-3; D unresolved. Germline V gene sequence: CDR1 MDHEN, CDR2 SYDVKM. V was pared by 7 bases and J by 8 bases, with 10 bases between. There are 11 residues in the CDR3. CDR3 residues: CASMSTGTQYF. DNA for the CDR3: TGTGCCAGCATGTCCACGGGTACGCAGTATTTT.

V gene TRBV29-1 combines with J gene TRBJ2-2; D is perhaps TRBD2 (6 bases). Between the trimmed V and J ends, which lost 7 bases and 0 bases, there was a span of 6 bases. The CDR3 loop spans 12 amino acids. Germline V gene sequence: CDR1 SQVTM, CDR2 ANQGSEA. The CDR3 coding sequence is TGCAGCGCTAGCGCGAACACCGGGGAGCTGTTTTTT. Amino acid sequence: CSASANTGELFF.

Many counts were recorded for this clonotype. The chain employs TRBV27 and TRBJ1-1, with 9 bases that match TRBD1. The V gene end was trimmed by 5 bases and the J gene end by 5 bases; junction bases not matched to a gene: 9. This CDR3 has 15 residues. Germline V lookup: CDR1 MNHEY, CDR2 SMNVEV (reference sequence). The CDR3 spells CASSTFRDRATEAFF. The DNA of the CDR3 is TGTGCCAGCAGTACGTTCCGGGACAGGGCTACTGAAGCTTTCTTT.

This clonotype was counted ten times or more. The chain links TRBV7-2 to TRBJ2-5; TRBD2 agrees at 9 bases. This CDR3 comprises 15 residues. The germline V gene encodes CDR1 SGHTA and CDR2 FQGNSA. The V gene end was trimmed by 3 bases and the J gene end by 6 bases; junction bases not matched to a gene: 8. The CDR3 coding sequence is TGTGCCAGCAGCTTCGGTAGCGGGGGAGAAAAGACCCAGTACTTC. Residues: CASSFGSGGEKTQYF.

This clonotype was detected many times. In DNA form, the CDR3 reads TGTGCCAGCAGCTTAGTGGCCGCGAACACTGAAGCTTTCTTT. Translating gives CASSLVAANTEAFF. The V call is TRBV11-2, the J call TRBJ1-1; no clear D. Germline loops: CDR1 SGHAT, CDR2 FQNNGV. V shed 1 base and J shed 1 base, with 7 bases lying between them. CDR3 length: 14 amino acids.

Only a few counts were recorded for this clonotype. This rearrangement joins TRBV18 to TRBJ2-2; unclear D gene. CDR3 length: 13 residues. Germline values: CDR1 KGHSH, CDR2 LQKENI. Trimming left V 6 bases short and J 1 base short, with 6 bases between. The CDR3 reads CASSTMNTGELFF. The CDR3 DNA is TGTGCCAGCTCCACCATGAACACCGGGGAGCTGTTTTTT.

This clonotype has ten or more counts. The V gene is TRBV19, the J gene TRBJ2-7, with TRBD1 matching 10 bases. Germline CDR1 is LNHDA and CDR2 is SQIVND (reference sequence). The CDR3 has 19 amino acids. The ends lost 5 bases at V and 6 bases at J; junction bases unmatched: 22. This chain's CDR3 is CASSPLLSPPGQGKVEQYF. DNA of the CDR3: TGTGCCAGTAGTCCCCTATTGTCCCCGCCGGGACAGGGGAAGGTCGAGCAGTACTTC.

For this clonotype: Given a much more abundant clone one base away, this may be a read error. V is TRBV25-1 and J is TRBJ1-2, with TRBD1 matching over 10 bases. Germline V CDR1 and CDR2: MGHDK, SYGVNS. CDR3 length: 15 amino acids. The CDR3 spells CAGSTWTGGGDGYTF. The CDR3 nucleotides read TGTGCCGGCAGTACCTGGACAGGGGGAGGCGATGGCTACACCTTC.

J is TRBJ2-3 and V is TRBV2, with TRBD2 matching 10 bases. CDR1 SNHLY and CDR2 FYNNEI come from the germline V gene. Germline trimming cut 8 bases from V and 4 bases from J; bases unmatched to any gene: 9. The CDR3 covers 15 residues. In DNA, the CDR3 is TGTGCCAGCTATAAATGGACTAGCGGAGCAGATACGCAGTATTTT. The encoded protein is CASYKWTSGADTQYF.

There are many counts of this clonotype. The CDR3 here is CASREGPLEDEQFF. The CDR3, as DNA: TGTGCCAGCAGGGAGGGACCCTTGGAGGATGAGCAGTTCTTC. The chain employs TRBV28 and TRBJ2-1; tentative D call: TRBD2 (6 bases). V shed 6 bases and J shed 8 bases, with 17 bases lying between them. The CDR3 is 14 amino acids. Germline values: CDR1 MDHEN, CDR2 SYDVKM.

This clonotype was counted at least ten times. The chain recombines TRBV2 with TRBJ2-1; 10 positions match TRBD2. The CDR3 consists of 17 residues. Germline assignment: CDR1 SNHLY and CDR2 FYNNEI. V lost 8 bases, J lost 0 bases, and 10 bases stayed unmatched. CDR3 nucleotides: TGTGCCAGCCCTAGCGGGGGTACTCTTAACTCCTACAATGAGCAGTTCTTC. It codes for CASPSGGTLNSYNEQFF.

This clonotype was detected a few times. This chain uses TRBV27 with TRBJ2-2; D unresolved. CDR3 length equals 12 residues. V lost 4 bases, J lost 6 bases, and 6 bases lay in between. CDR1 is MNHEY and CDR2 is SMNVEV in the germline V gene (reference sequence). The CDR3 protein is CASSSAAGELFF. The CDR3 nucleotides are TGTGCCAGCAGTTCGGCCGCCGGGGAGCTGTTTTTT.

The genes are TRBV24-1 and TRBJ2-6; perhaps D is TRBD1 or TRBD2 (5 bases each). Germline-derived CDR1 and CDR2 are KGHDR and SFDVKD. The CDR3 has 19 amino acids. Trimming left V 1 base short and J 0 bases short, with 15 bases between. CDR3 DNA sequence: TGTGCCACCAGTGATTTTCCCGGGGCCTCAACCTCTGGGGCCAACGTCCTGACTTTC. As protein: CATSDFPGASTSGANVLTF.